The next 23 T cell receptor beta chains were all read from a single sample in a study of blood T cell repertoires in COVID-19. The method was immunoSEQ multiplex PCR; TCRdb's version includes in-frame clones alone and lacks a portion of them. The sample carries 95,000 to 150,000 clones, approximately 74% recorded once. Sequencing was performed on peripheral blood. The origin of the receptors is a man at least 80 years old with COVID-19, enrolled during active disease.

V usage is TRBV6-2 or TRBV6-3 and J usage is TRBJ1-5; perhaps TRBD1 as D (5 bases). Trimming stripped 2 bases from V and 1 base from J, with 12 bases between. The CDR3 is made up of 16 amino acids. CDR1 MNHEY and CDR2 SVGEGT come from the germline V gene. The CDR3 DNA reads TGTGCCAGCAGTTACCCCGCAGGGTCGAGCAATCAGCCCCAGCATTTT. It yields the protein CASSYPAGSSNQPQHF.

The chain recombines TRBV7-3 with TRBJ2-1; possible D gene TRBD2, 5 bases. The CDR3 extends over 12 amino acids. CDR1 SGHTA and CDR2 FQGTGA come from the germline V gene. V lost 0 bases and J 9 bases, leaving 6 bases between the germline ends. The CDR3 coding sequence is TGTGCCAGCAGCTTAACTGGAGGTGAGCAGTTCTTC. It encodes CASSLTGGEQFF.

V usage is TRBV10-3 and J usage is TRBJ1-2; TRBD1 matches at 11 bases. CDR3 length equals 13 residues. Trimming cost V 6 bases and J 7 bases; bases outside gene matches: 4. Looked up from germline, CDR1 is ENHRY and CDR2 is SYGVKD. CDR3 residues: CAISGQGAIGYTF. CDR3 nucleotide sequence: TGTGCCATCAGCGGACAGGGGGCGATTGGCTACACCTTC.

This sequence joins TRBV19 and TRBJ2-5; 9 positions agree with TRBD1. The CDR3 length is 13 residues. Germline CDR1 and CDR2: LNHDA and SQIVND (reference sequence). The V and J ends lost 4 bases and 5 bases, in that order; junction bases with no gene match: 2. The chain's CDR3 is CASSTGQGETQYF. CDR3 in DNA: TGTGCCAGTAGTACCGGACAGGGGGAGACCCAGTACTTC.

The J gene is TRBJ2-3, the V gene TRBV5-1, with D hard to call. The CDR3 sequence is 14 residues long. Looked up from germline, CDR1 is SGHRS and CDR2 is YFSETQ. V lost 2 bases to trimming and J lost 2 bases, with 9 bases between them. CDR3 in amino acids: CASSLLTHTDTQYF. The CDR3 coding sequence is TGCGCCAGCAGCTTACTAACCCACACAGATACGCAGTATTTT. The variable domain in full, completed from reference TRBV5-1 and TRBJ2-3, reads KAGVTQTPRYLIKTRGQQVTLSCSPISGHRSVSWYQQTPGQGLQFLFEYFSETQRNKGNFPGRFSGRQFSNSRSEMNVSTLELGDSALYLCASSLLTHTDTQYFGPGTRLTVL.

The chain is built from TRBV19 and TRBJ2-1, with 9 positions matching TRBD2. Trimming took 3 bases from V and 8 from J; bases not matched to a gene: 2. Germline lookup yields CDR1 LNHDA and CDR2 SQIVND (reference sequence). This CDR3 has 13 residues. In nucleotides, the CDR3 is TGTGCCAGTAGTATGCAGCGGGGGGATGAGCAGTTCTTC. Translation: CASSMQRGDEQFF.

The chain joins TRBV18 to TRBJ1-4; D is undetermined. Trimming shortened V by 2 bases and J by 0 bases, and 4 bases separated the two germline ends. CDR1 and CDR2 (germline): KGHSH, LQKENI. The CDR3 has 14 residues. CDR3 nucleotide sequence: TGTGCCAGCTCACCAACGGCAACTAATGAAAAACTGTTTTTT. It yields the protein CASSPTATNEKLFF.

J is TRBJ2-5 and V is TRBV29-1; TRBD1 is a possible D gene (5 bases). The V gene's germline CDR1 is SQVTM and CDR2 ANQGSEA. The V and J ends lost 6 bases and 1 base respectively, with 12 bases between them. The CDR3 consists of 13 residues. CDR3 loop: CSVGALGQETQYF. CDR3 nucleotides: TGCAGCGTAGGGGCCCTCGGCCAAGAGACCCAGTACTTC.

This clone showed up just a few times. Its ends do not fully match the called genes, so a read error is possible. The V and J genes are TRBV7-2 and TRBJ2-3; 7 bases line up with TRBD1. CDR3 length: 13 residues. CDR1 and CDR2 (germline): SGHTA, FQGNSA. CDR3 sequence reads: CASTARGPDTQYF. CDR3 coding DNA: TGTGCCAGCACCGCGAGGGGGCCAGACACGCAGTATTTT.

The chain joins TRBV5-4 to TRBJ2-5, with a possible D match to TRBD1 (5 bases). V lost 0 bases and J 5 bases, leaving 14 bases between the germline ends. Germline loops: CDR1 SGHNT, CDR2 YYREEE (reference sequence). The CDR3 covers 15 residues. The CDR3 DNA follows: TGTGCCAGCAGCTTGGATGGGGCACTATTGGAGACCCAGTACTTC. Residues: CASSLDGALLETQYF.

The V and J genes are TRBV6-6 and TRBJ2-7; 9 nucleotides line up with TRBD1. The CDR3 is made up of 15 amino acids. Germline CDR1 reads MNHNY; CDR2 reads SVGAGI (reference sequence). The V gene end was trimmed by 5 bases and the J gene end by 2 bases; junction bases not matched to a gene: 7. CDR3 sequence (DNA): TGTGCCAGCAGTCCTTCCCGGGACAGGGCCTACGAGCAGTACTTC. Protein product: CASSPSRDRAYEQYF.

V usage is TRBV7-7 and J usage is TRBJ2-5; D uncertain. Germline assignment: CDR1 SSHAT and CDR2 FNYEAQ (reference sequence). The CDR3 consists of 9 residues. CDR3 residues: CASLETQYF. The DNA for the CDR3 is TGTGCTAGTCTCGAGACCCAGTACTTC.

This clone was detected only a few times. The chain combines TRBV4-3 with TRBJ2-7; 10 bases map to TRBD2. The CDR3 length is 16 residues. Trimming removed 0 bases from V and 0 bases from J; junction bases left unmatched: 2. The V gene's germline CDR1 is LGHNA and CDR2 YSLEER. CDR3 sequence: CASSQEPSGSSYEQYF. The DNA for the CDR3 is TGCGCCAGCAGCCAAGAGCCTAGCGGGAGCTCCTACGAGCAGTACTTC.

The CDR3 nucleotides are TGTGCCAGCAGTCCGGGACAGAGTGCTGGAAACACCATATATTTT. Translated: CASSPGQSAGNTIYF. The chain links TRBV28 to TRBJ1-3; TRBD1 aligns across 7 bases. Trimming cost V 5 bases and J 2 bases; bases outside gene matches: 6. Germline assignment: CDR1 MDHEN and CDR2 SYDVKM. The CDR3 consists of 15 residues.

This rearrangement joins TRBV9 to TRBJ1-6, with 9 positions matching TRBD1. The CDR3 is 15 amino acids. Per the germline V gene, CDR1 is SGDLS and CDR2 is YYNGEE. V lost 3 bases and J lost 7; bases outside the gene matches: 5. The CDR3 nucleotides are TGTGCCAGCAGCGCCGGACAGGGGAAAAATTCACCCCTCCACTTT. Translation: CASSAGQGKNSPLHF. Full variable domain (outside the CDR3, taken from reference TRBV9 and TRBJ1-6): DSGVTQTPKHLITATGQRVTLRCSPRSGDLSVYWYQQSLDQGLQFLIQYYNGEERAKGNILERFSAQQFPDLHSELNLSSLELGDSALYFCASSAGQGKNSPLHFGNGTRLTVT.

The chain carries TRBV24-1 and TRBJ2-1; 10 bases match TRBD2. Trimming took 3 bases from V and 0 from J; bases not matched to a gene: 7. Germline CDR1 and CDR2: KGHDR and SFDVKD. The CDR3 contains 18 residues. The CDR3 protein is CATSDGLAVTSSYNEQFF. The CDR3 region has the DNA TGTGCCACCAGTGATGGACTAGCGGTCACAAGCTCCTACAATGAGCAGTTCTTC.

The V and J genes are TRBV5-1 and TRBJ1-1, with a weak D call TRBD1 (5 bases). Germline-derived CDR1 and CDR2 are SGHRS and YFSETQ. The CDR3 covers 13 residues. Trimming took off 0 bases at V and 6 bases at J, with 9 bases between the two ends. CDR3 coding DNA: TGCGCCAGCAGCTTGGGACAGCCGTCTGAAGCTTTCTTT. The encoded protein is CASSLGQPSEAFF. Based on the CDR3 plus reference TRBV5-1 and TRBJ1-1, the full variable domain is KAGVTQTPRYLIKTRGQQVTLSCSPISGHRSVSWYQQTPGQGLQFLFEYFSETQRNKGNFPGRFSGRQFSNSRSEMNVSTLELGDSALYLCASSLGQPSEAFFGQGTRLTVV.

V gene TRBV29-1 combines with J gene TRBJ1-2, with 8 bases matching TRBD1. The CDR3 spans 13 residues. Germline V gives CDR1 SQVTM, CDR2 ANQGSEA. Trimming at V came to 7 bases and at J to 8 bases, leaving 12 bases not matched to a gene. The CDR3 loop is CSAGQGAAGGYTF. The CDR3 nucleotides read TGCAGCGCCGGACAGGGAGCGGCCGGCGGCTACACCTTC.

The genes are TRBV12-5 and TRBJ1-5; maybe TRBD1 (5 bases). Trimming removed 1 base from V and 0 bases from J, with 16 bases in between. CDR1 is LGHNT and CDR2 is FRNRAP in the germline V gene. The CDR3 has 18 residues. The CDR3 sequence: CASGLGDRSGDSNQPQHF. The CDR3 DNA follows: TGTGCTAGTGGTTTGGGGGATCGATCGGGGGATAGCAATCAGCCCCAGCATTTT.

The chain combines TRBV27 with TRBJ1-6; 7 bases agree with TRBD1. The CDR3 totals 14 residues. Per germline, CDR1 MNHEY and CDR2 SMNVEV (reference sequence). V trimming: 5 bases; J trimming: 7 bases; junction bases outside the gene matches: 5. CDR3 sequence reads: CASSLQGGNSPLHF. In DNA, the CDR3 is TGTGCCAGCAGTCTACAAGGGGGCAATTCACCCCTCCACTTT.

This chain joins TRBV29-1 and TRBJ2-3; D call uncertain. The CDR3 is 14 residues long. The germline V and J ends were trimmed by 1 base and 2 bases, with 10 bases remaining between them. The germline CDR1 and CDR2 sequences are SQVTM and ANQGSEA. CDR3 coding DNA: TGCAGCGTTGAAGGCAGCGCCTTCACAGATACGCAGTATTTT. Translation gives CSVEGSAFTDTQYF.

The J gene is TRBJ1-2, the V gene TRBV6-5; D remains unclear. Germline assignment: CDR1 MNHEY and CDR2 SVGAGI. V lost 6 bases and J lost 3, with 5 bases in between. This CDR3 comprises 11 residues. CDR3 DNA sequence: TGTGCCAGCAGCGGGGACTATGGCTACACCTTC. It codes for CASSGDYGYTF.

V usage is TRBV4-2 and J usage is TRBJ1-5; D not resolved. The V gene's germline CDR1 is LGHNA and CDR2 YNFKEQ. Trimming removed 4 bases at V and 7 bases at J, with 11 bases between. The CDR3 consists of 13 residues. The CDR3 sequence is CASSLEVSQPQHF. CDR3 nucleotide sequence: TGTGCCAGCAGCCTCGAGGTTTCCCAGCCCCAGCATTTT.